The rows below give T cell receptor beta chains drawn from one sample of a study of PD-1 blockade in classical Hodgkin lymphoma. Repertoires were generated with immunoSEQ multiplex PCR, while TCRdb's copy carries only in-frame clones and drops some. The sample holds 45,000 to 55,000 clones; 73% are singletons and the top ten take about 15%. Sequencing used peripheral blood mononuclear cells (PBMCs), obtained before the second cycle of nivolumab. These receptors originate from a human donor with classical Hodgkin lymphoma. Each CDR3 is given with its conserved first and last residue. A D gene is named only where the DNA matches it firmly. Some rows have no size entry. The others give once, few or many, or a class for an expanded clone.

j_call: TRBJ1-5
d_call: TRBD1
v_call: TRBV7-8
clone_size: NA
cdr3_aa: CASSPGGEQPQHF
cdr3_nt: TGTGCCAGCAGCCCAGGGGGGGAGCAGCCCCAGCATTTT

j_call: TRBJ1-1
d_call: TRBD1
v_call: TRBV9
clone_size: NA
cdr3_aa: CASSGATGDEAFF
cdr3_nt: TGTGCCAGCAGCGGCGCAACAGGGGATGAAGCTTTCTTT

j_call: TRBJ1-1
d_call: NA
v_call: TRBV11-1
clone_size: once
cdr3_aa: CASSLLQGIVGTEAFF
cdr3_nt: TGTGCCAGCAGCTTATTGCAGGGGATAGTGGGGACTGAAGCTTTCTTT

j_call: TRBJ2-1
d_call: NA
v_call: TRBV2
clone_size: NA
cdr3_aa: CAREPRRSNEQFF
cdr3_nt: TGTGCCAGAGAACCGAGGAGGAGCAATGAGCAGTTCTTC

j_call: TRBJ1-1
d_call: TRBD1
v_call: TRBV19
clone_size: NA
cdr3_aa: CASSMTGAGTEAFF
cdr3_nt: TGTGCCAGTAGTATGACAGGGGCGGGCACTGAAGCTTTCTTT

j_call: TRBJ2-3
d_call: TRBD2
v_call: TRBV6-1
clone_size: NA
cdr3_aa: CASSPGLVGTDTQYF
cdr3_nt: TGTGCCAGCAGTCCGGGACTAGTTGGCACAGATACGCAGTATTTT

j_call: TRBJ2-6
d_call: NA
v_call: TRBV27
clone_size: NA
cdr3_aa: CASRPGTPKAGSGANVLTF
cdr3_nt: TGTGCCAGCAGGCCCGGGACCCCCAAAGCAGGCTCTGGGGCCAACGTCCTGACTTTC

j_call: TRBJ2-7
d_call: TRBD1
v_call: TRBV30
clone_size: NA
cdr3_aa: CAWSEGARTEQYF
cdr3_nt: TGTGCCTGGAGTGAGGGGGCTCGAACCGAGCAGTACTTC

j_call: TRBJ2-1
d_call: NA
v_call: TRBV7-9
clone_size: NA
cdr3_aa: CASSPRGGKKGNEQFF
cdr3_nt: TGTGCCAGCAGTCCTCGGGGCGGGAAAAAGGGGAATGAGCAGTTCTTC

j_call: TRBJ2-7
d_call: NA
v_call: TRBV7-2
clone_size: NA
cdr3_aa: CASSLGRGYTEQYF
cdr3_nt: TGTGCCAGCAGCTTGGGACGGGGGTATACCGAGCAGTACTTC

j_call: TRBJ2-7
d_call: TRBD1
v_call: TRBV19
clone_size: NA
cdr3_aa: CASRPNRGRLYEQYF
cdr3_nt: TGTGCCAGTAGACCTAACAGGGGTCGGCTCTACGAGCAGTACTTC

j_call: TRBJ1-5
d_call: NA
v_call: TRBV10-3
clone_size: NA
cdr3_aa: CAISLQEGNQPQHF
cdr3_nt: TGTGCCATCAGTCTACAAGAGGGCAATCAGCCCCAGCATTTT

j_call: TRBJ2-7
d_call: NA
v_call: TRBV4-1
clone_size: NA
cdr3_aa: CASSQDRSYEQYF
cdr3_nt: TGCGCCAGCAGCCAAGACAGAAGCTACGAGCAGTACTTC

j_call: TRBJ2-7
d_call: NA
v_call: TRBV14
clone_size: once
cdr3_aa: CASSPGVRDYEQYF
cdr3_nt: TGTGCCAGCAGCCCAGGGGTCCGTGACTACGAGCAGTACTTC

j_call: TRBJ2-5
d_call: NA
v_call: TRBV23-1
clone_size: once
cdr3_aa: CASSQSPRGERGETQYF
cdr3_nt: TGCGCCAGCAGTCAATCACCCCGAGGTGAGAGGGGAGAGACCCAGTACTTC

j_call: TRBJ1-1
d_call: NA
v_call: TRBV18
clone_size: NA
cdr3_aa: CASSPLTVSKPNTEAFF
cdr3_nt: TGTGCCAGCTCACCATTAACAGTTTCCAAACCTAACACTGAAGCTTTCTTT

j_call: TRBJ1-1
d_call: TRBD1
v_call: TRBV11-1
clone_size: NA
cdr3_aa: CASSYITTGEEAFF
cdr3_nt: TGTGCCAGCAGCTATATTACAACAGGGGAGGAAGCTTTCTTT

j_call: TRBJ1-1
d_call: NA
v_call: TRBV9
clone_size: medium-sized
cdr3_aa: CASSPLRESVAFF
cdr3_nt: TGTGCCAGCAGCCCCCTGAGGGAATCGGTAGCTTTCTTT

j_call: TRBJ2-1
d_call: NA
v_call: TRBV7-3
clone_size: NA
cdr3_aa: CASSLSGLAYDEQFF
cdr3_nt: TGTGCCAGCAGCTTAAGTGGGCTAGCGTACGATGAGCAGTTCTTC

j_call: TRBJ2-1
d_call: NA
v_call: TRBV30
clone_size: NA
cdr3_aa: CAWSVALVPYNEQFF
cdr3_nt: TGTGCCTGGAGTGTCGCCCTAGTGCCTTACAATGAGCAGTTCTTC

j_call: TRBJ1-3
d_call: NA
v_call: TRBV19
clone_size: NA
cdr3_aa: CASSPQSTGNTIYF
cdr3_nt: TGTGCCAGTAGTCCCCAGTCCACGGGAAACACCATATATTTT

j_call: TRBJ2-3
d_call: TRBD1
v_call: TRBV28
clone_size: NA
cdr3_aa: CASSLGAGGGDTQYF
cdr3_nt: TGTGCCAGCAGTCTCGGGGCAGGGGGCGGAGATACGCAGTATTTT

j_call: TRBJ2-4
d_call: NA
v_call: TRBV2
clone_size: NA
cdr3_aa: CASSLDKNIQYF
cdr3_nt: TGTGCCAGCTCCCTGGACAAAAACATTCAGTACTTC

j_call: TRBJ2-1
d_call: TRBD2
v_call: TRBV15
clone_size: NA
cdr3_aa: CATRLSGDNNEQFF
cdr3_nt: TGTGCCACCAGGCTGAGCGGGGATAACAATGAGCAGTTCTTC

j_call: TRBJ2-2
d_call: TRBD1
v_call: TRBV7-9
clone_size: NA
cdr3_aa: CASSLAGGEFSGELFF
cdr3_nt: TGTGCCAGCAGCTTAGCAGGGGGCGAATTCTCCGGGGAGCTGTTTTTT

j_call: TRBJ2-5
d_call: NA
v_call: TRBV12-1
clone_size: NA
cdr3_aa: CASSSQETQYF
cdr3_nt: TGTGCCAGCAGCTCCCAAGAGACCCAGTACTTC

j_call: TRBJ1-5
d_call: NA
v_call: TRBV6-6
clone_size: NA
cdr3_aa: CASTRSNQPQHF
cdr3_nt: TGTGCCAGCACCAGGAGCAATCAGCCCCAGCATTTT

j_call: TRBJ2-7
d_call: TRBD2
v_call: TRBV27
clone_size: NA
cdr3_aa: CASSLRLAGPYEQYF
cdr3_nt: TGTGCCAGCAGTTTAAGGCTAGCGGGACCCTACGAGCAGTACTTC

j_call: TRBJ2-1
d_call: NA
v_call: TRBV18
clone_size: NA
cdr3_aa: CASSPAAFGEQFF
cdr3_nt: TGTGCCAGCTCACCAGCAGCCTTCGGTGAGCAGTTCTTC

j_call: TRBJ2-7
d_call: NA
v_call: TRBV21-1
clone_size: NA
cdr3_aa: CASSKVKEGTYEQYF
cdr3_nt: TGTGCCAGCAGCAAAGTAAAGGAAGGGACCTACGAGCAGTACTTC

j_call: TRBJ1-2
d_call: NA
v_call: TRBV14
clone_size: NA
cdr3_aa: CASSPLGTHYGYTF
cdr3_nt: TGTGCCAGCAGCCCCCTCGGGACACACTATGGCTACACCTTC

j_call: TRBJ1-1
d_call: NA
v_call: TRBV27
clone_size: NA
cdr3_aa: CASSFRPDQAVDEAFF
cdr3_nt: TGTGCCAGCAGTTTCCGGCCGGATCAGGCAGTCGATGAAGCTTTCTTT

j_call: TRBJ1-1
d_call: NA
v_call: TRBV27
clone_size: NA
cdr3_aa: CASSFPQGRAFF
cdr3_nt: TGTGCCAGCAGTTTCCCGCAGGGTCGAGCTTTCTTT

j_call: TRBJ1-2
d_call: NA
v_call: TRBV13
clone_size: NA
cdr3_aa: CASSERQAPDNYGYTF
cdr3_nt: TGTGCCAGCAGCGAGCGACAGGCCCCAGATAACTATGGCTACACCTTC

j_call: TRBJ2-3
d_call: NA
v_call: TRBV7-9
clone_size: NA
cdr3_aa: CASSLDSYTQYF
cdr3_nt: TGTGCCAGCAGCTTGGACAGCTATACGCAGTATTTT

j_call: TRBJ2-7
d_call: NA
v_call: TRBV4-1
clone_size: NA
cdr3_aa: CASSQDQFLYEQYF
cdr3_nt: TGCGCCAGCAGCCAAGATCAGTTCCTCTACGAGCAGTACTTC

j_call: TRBJ1-1
d_call: NA
v_call: TRBV6-5
clone_size: NA
cdr3_aa: CASSSTGQGAFF
cdr3_nt: TGTGCCAGCAGTTCCACAGGGCAGGGAGCTTTCTTT

j_call: TRBJ1-1
d_call: NA
v_call: TRBV4-3
clone_size: NA
cdr3_aa: CASSQDDSNNEEAFF
cdr3_nt: TGCGCCAGCAGCCAAGACGATTCTAACAACGAGGAAGCTTTCTTT

j_call: TRBJ1-1
d_call: NA
v_call: TRBV5-4
clone_size: NA
cdr3_aa: CASSQTGITRNTEAFF
cdr3_nt: TGTGCCAGCAGCCAAACAGGAATTACACGGAACACTGAAGCTTTCTTT

j_call: TRBJ2-1
d_call: NA
v_call: TRBV9
clone_size: NA
cdr3_aa: CASSVYPSGFDEQFF
cdr3_nt: TGTGCCAGCAGCGTTTACCCTTCGGGTTTCGATGAGCAGTTCTTC

j_call: TRBJ2-5
d_call: TRBD2
v_call: TRBV29-1
clone_size: NA
cdr3_aa: CSGSGGAQETQYF
cdr3_nt: TGCAGCGGATCGGGGGGGGCCCAAGAGACCCAGTACTTC

j_call: TRBJ2-3
d_call: NA
v_call: TRBV19
clone_size: many
cdr3_aa: CASSINLYSSTDTQYF
cdr3_nt: TGTGCCAGTAGTATTAACCTTTATTCTAGCACAGATACGCAGTATTTT

j_call: TRBJ2-2
d_call: NA
v_call: TRBV18
clone_size: NA
cdr3_aa: CASSPLGTGELFF
cdr3_nt: TGTGCCAGCTCACCACTGGGGACCGGGGAGCTGTTTTTT

j_call: TRBJ2-7
d_call: TRBD2
v_call: TRBV9
clone_size: NA
cdr3_aa: CASSPRTSGSREQYF
cdr3_nt: TGTGCCAGCAGCCCTCGGACTAGCGGGAGTCGCGAGCAGTACTTC

j_call: TRBJ1-2
d_call: TRBD1
v_call: TRBV19
clone_size: once
cdr3_aa: CASTPGQGQRYGYTF
cdr3_nt: TGTGCCAGTACCCCGGGACAGGGGCAGCGCTATGGCTACACCTTC

j_call: TRBJ1-5
d_call: NA
v_call: TRBV6-6
clone_size: many
cdr3_aa: CASSPVTDSNQPQHF
cdr3_nt: TGTGCCAGCAGCCCCGTGACAGATAGCAATCAGCCCCAGCATTTT

j_call: TRBJ1-4
d_call: NA
v_call: TRBV5-6
clone_size: NA
cdr3_aa: CASSPGLGALGEKLFF
cdr3_nt: TGTGCCAGCAGCCCGGGGCTGGGGGCCTTGGGGGAAAAACTGTTTTTT

j_call: TRBJ2-5
d_call: TRBD1
v_call: TRBV29-1
clone_size: NA
cdr3_aa: CSAPPGQGWETQYF
cdr3_nt: TGCAGCGCCCCTCCGGGACAGGGTTGGGAGACCCAGTACTTC

j_call: TRBJ2-5
d_call: TRBD1
v_call: TRBV6-1
clone_size: NA
cdr3_aa: CASSGQGVETQYF
cdr3_nt: TGTGCCAGCAGTGGACAGGGGGTAGAGACCCAGTACTTC

j_call: TRBJ1-1
d_call: TRBD1
v_call: TRBV6-5
clone_size: medium-sized
cdr3_aa: CASSKGQLEAFF
cdr3_nt: TGTGCCAGCAGTAAGGGACAGCTTGAAGCTTTCTTT

j_call: TRBJ1-5
d_call: NA
v_call: TRBV28
clone_size: NA
cdr3_aa: CASSLRRGAGSNQPQHF
cdr3_nt: TGTGCCAGCAGTTTACGGCGGGGTGCCGGGAGCAATCAGCCCCAGCATTTT

j_call: TRBJ2-1
d_call: NA
v_call: TRBV5-4
clone_size: medium-sized
cdr3_aa: CASSLDRGYNEQFF
cdr3_nt: TGTGCCAGCAGCTTGGATCGCGGATACAATGAGCAGTTCTTC